These 18 T cell receptor beta chains share one sample of origin, sequenced in a study of spatial heterogeneity in lung cancer. TCRdb ran MiXCR on the 5' RACE reads and lists one entry per CDR3 protein. The sample carries 15,000 to 20,000 distinct CDR3 sequences, about 21% recorded once. The sample's time point: sample taken at primary tumor resection. TCRs were sequenced from unsorted whole RNA of tumor, nontumor lung or PBMC. Here the sequenced sample was PBMCs, taken at surgery. These TCRs come from a female donor with early-stage non-small cell lung cancer.

This clonotype counts as medium-sized (0.01 to 0.1%). The chain has TRBV20-1 and TRBJ1-6; D unresolved. Deletions cut 3 bases from V and 0 bases from J, with 9 bases between. Germline V CDR1 and CDR2: DFQATT, SNEGSKA (reference sequence). The CDR3 is 15 amino acids. The CDR3 DNA reads as TGCAGTGCTAGCAAGGGTGGCTCCTATAATTCACCCCTCCACTTT. Translating it yields CSASKGGSYNSPLHF.

This clonotype has only a few counts. The chain couples TRBV5-6 to TRBJ2-5; the D is unclear. V gave up 1 base and J gave up 1 base, with 8 bases separating them. The CDR3 is 14 residues long. CDR1 and CDR2 (germline): SGHDT, YYEEEE. CDR3 protein: CASSLTEFQETQYF. CDR3 bases: TGTGCCAGCAGCTTGACGGAGTTCCAAGAGACCCAGTACTTC.

This clonotype was seen a few times. The J gene is TRBJ2-3, the V gene TRBV28, with 9 positions matching TRBD2. Germline V gene data show CDR1 as MDHEN and CDR2 as SYDVKM. This CDR3 contains 17 residues. V gave up 3 bases and J gave up 3 bases; unmatched junction bases: 10. The CDR3 nucleotides are TGTGCCAGCAGTTTTCTACGACTAGCGGCTAGGACAGATACGCAGTATTTT. Translating gives CASSFLRLAARTDTQYF.

The V call is TRBV11-3, the J call TRBJ2-1, with a weak D call TRBD2 (6 bases). The CDR3 is 12 residues long. Germline lookup yields CDR1 SGHNT and CDR2 YENEEA. The germline V and J ends were trimmed by 5 bases and 8 bases, with 10 bases remaining between them. The CDR3 region has the DNA TGTGCCAGCAGCCACCCGGGAGATGAGCAGTTCTTC. The encoded protein is CASSHPGDEQFF.

This clonotype is medium-sized (0.01 to 0.1%) in the sample. The V gene is TRBV5-1, the J gene TRBJ2-7; 13 bases fit TRBD2. V was clipped by 1 base and J by 2 bases; unmatched bases: 0. Germline values: CDR1 SGHRS, CDR2 YFSETQ. CDR3 size: 15 residues. The CDR3: CASSLTSGRAYEQYF. CDR3 in DNA: TGCGCCAGCAGCTTGACTAGCGGGAGGGCCTACGAGCAGTACTTC.

This clonotype showed up many times. The V and J genes are TRBV28 and TRBJ2-7; TRBD1 aligns across 8 bases. The CDR3 is made up of 15 amino acids. The germline gives CDR1 MDHEN, CDR2 SYDVKM. V was clipped by 4 bases and J by 3 bases; unmatched bases: 8. As DNA, the CDR3 is TGTGCCAGCAGTTCGGGCAGGGGGCCTGGCTACGAGCAGTACTTC. It encodes CASSSGRGPGYEQYF.

The chain couples TRBV20-1 to TRBJ2-7, with D perhaps TRBD1 (6 bases). The CDR3 extends over 14 amino acids. CDR1 is DFQATT and CDR2 is SNEGSKA in the germline V gene (reference sequence). Trimming removed 3 bases at V and 4 bases at J, with 16 bases between. CDR3 DNA sequence: TGCAGTGCTAGGGGACAAGGTAAAGGGTACGAGCAGTACGTC. Its protein is CSARGQGKGYEQYV.

Many counts were recorded for this clonotype. The CDR3 here is CASSFAGTGGGEQFF. Here the CDR3 DNA reads TGCGCCAGCAGCTTCGCCGGGACAGGGGGAGGTGAGCAGTTCTTC. The gene calls are TRBV5-1 and TRBJ2-1, with 11 positions matching TRBD1. The V segment lost 2 bases and the J segment 9 bases; nucleotides outside the gene matches: 7. CDR1 and CDR2 (germline): SGHRS, YFSETQ. The CDR3 has 15 residues.

The table lists this clonotype with many counts. The chain joins TRBV20-1 to TRBJ2-1, with 12 bases matching TRBD2. V shed 2 bases, J shed 10 bases, and the junction held 6 bases outside the gene matches. CDR1 is DFQATT and CDR2 is SNEGSKA in the germline V gene (reference sequence). CDR3 length: 14 residues. The DNA of the CDR3 is TGCAGTGCTAGACCCTCAGGGACTAGCGGGGAGCAGTTCTTC. This translates into CSARPSGTSGEQFF.

A few counts support this clonotype. This sequence joins TRBV12-3 or TRBV12-4 and TRBJ1-2; 7 bases map to TRBD1. The length of the CDR3 is 13 residues. V lost 1 base, J lost 8 bases, and 4 bases stayed unmatched. CDR3 region: CASSLEGGAGYTF. DNA for the CDR3: TGTGCCAGCAGTTTAGAAGGGGGCGCCGGCTACACCTTC.

A few counts support this clonotype. The gene calls are TRBV9 and TRBJ2-3; D is unclear. CDR1 is SGDLS, CDR2 YYNGEE, per germline. CDR3 length: 11 residues. Trimming cost V 7 bases and J 4 bases, with 7 bases left between them. The CDR3 DNA is TGTGCCAGCGGGCACGCAGATACGCAGTATTTT. Protein: CASGHADTQYF.

The CDR3 coding sequence is TGTGCCTCCACTCTCCGCCCTGACTATGGCTACACCTTC. It yields the protein CASTLRPDYGYTF. The chain combines TRBV27 with TRBJ1-2; D is undetermined. CDR1 and CDR2 from the germline V gene are MNHEY and SMNVEV (reference sequence). V lost 11 bases and J lost 3, with 16 bases in between. CDR3 length equals 13 residues.

The V gene is TRBV11-2, the J gene TRBJ2-2, with unresolved D. The germline V gene has CDR1 SGHAT and CDR2 FQNNGV. The CDR3 is 15 amino acids. The ends were cut back, 0 bases at V and 6 bases at J, with 11 bases in the middle. CDR3 sequence reads: CASSLDIWGSGELFF. Here the CDR3 DNA reads TGTGCCAGCAGCTTAGATATTTGGGGTTCCGGGGAGCTGTTTTTT.

The chain is built from TRBV20-1 and TRBJ1-2; the D gene is possibly TRBD1 (5 bases). The V gene lost 5 bases and the J gene lost 4 bases, with 11 bases spanning the gap. In germline, CDR1 is DFQATT, CDR2 SNEGSKA (reference sequence). The CDR3 has 12 residues. In DNA form, the CDR3 reads TGCAGTGCTCCCGACAGAATCTATGGCTACACCTTC. Translation gives CSAPDRIYGYTF.

This clonotype appeared many times. This chain uses TRBV29-1 with TRBJ2-3; TRBD1 aligns across 7 bases. The J segment lost 9 bases and the V segment lost 4 bases, leaving 4 bases of the junction unmatched. The CDR3 runs 11 residues. CDR1 SQVTM and CDR2 ANQGSEA come from the germline V gene. The CDR3 DNA reads as TGCAGCGTTGTCAGGGGGTACACGCAGTATTTT. This encodes CSVVRGYTQYF.

This clonotype showed up many times. The chain carries TRBV7-9 and TRBJ1-3, with 7 bases aligning to TRBD1. V was pared by 3 bases and J by 3 bases, with 8 bases of the junction left unmatched. CDR3 length: 16 amino acids. Germline CDR1 SEHNR, CDR2 FQNEAQ (reference sequence). This CDR3 is CASSFPTGLSGNTIYF. As DNA, the CDR3 is TGTGCCAGCAGCTTCCCGACAGGGCTTAGTGGAAACACCATATATTTT.

This clonotype was picked up many times. The chain is built from TRBV5-1 and TRBJ2-7; no definite D call. Germline assignment: CDR1 SGHRS and CDR2 YFSETQ. V shed 4 bases and J shed 6 bases, with 17 bases lying between them. The CDR3 spans 14 residues. The CDR3 bases are TGCGCCAGCAGCCAAACAGTGGGTAACGTCGAGCAGTACTTC. Its protein is CASSQTVGNVEQYF.

The chain joins TRBV7-2 to TRBJ2-1, with 12 bases matching TRBD1. Trimming cost V 5 bases and J 6 bases; bases outside gene matches: 5. The CDR3 covers 15 residues. Looked up from germline, CDR1 is SGHTA and CDR2 is FQGNSA. CDR3: CASSQGQGAGNEQFF. The CDR3, as DNA: TGTGCCAGCAGCCAGGGACAGGGGGCCGGCAATGAGCAGTTCTTC.